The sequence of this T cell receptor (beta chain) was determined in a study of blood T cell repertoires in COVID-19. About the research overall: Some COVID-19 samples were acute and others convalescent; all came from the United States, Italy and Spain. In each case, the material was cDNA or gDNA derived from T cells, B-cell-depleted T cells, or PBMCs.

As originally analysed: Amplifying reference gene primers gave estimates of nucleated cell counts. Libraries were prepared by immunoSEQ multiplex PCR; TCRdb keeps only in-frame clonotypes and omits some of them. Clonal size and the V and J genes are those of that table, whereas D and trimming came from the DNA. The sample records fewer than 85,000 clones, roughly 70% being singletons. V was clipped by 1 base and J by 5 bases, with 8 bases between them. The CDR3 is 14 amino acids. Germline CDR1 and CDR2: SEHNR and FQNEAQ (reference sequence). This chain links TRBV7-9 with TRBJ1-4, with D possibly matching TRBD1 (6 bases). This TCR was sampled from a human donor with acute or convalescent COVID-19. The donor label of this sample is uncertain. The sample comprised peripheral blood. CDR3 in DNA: TGTGCCAGCAGCTTAGGAGGGGGAAATGAAAAACTGTTTTTT. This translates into CASSLGGGNEKLFF. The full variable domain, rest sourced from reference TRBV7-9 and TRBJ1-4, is DTGVSQNPRHKITKRGQNVTFRCDPISEHNRLYWYRQTLGQGPEFLTYFQNEAQLEKSRLLSDRFSAERPKGSFSTLEIQRTEQGDSAMYLCASSLGGGNEKLFFGSGTQLSVL.